Listed below are T cell receptor beta chains from one sample, sequenced in a study of cytomegalovirus exposure and HLA in healthy donors. Measured with immunoSEQ multiplex PCR; TCRdb has only the in-frame clones, and not every one. Altogether 150,000 to 200,000 clones are present, around four fifths being singletons, with the ten largest covering roughly 1.7%. Sequenced input: PBMCs. Receptors originate from a man aged 35-49 years in good health and CMV-seropositive. Each CDR3 is given with its conserved first and last residue. Fields, in order: clone size, J gene, V gene, D gene, CDR3 protein, CDR3 DNA. The D gene is left open where the match is weak. Clone size is shown for a subset of rows, as once, few, many or a class of expanded clone.

abundance: -
j_gene: TRBJ1-2
v_gene: TRBV5-6
d_gene: -
CDR3aa: CASLPSLDRDYGYTF
CDR3nt: TGTGCCAGCCTCCCATCCCTGGACAGAGACTATGGCTACACCTTC

abundance: few
j_gene: TRBJ2-7
v_gene: TRBV14
d_gene: -
CDR3aa: CASSKDQGFGTYEQYF
CDR3nt: TGTGCCAGCAGCAAAGATCAGGGTTTCGGCACCTACGAGCAGTACTTC

abundance: few
j_gene: TRBJ2-1
v_gene: TRBV6-5
d_gene: -
CDR3aa: CASSYIGGRSEQFF
CDR3nt: TGTGCCAGCAGTTACATTGGTGGTAGAAGCGAGCAGTTCTTC

abundance: -
j_gene: TRBJ2-7
v_gene: TRBV5-1
d_gene: -
CDR3aa: CASSLSAASSYEQYF
CDR3nt: TGCGCCAGCAGCCTGTCAGCAGCTAGCTCCTACGAGCAGTACTTC

abundance: -
j_gene: TRBJ2-7
v_gene: TRBV28
d_gene: -
CDR3aa: CASSLDYEQYF
CDR3nt: TGTGCCAGCAGTTTAGACTACGAGCAGTACTTC

abundance: -
j_gene: TRBJ2-7
v_gene: TRBV2
d_gene: -
CDR3aa: CASSDWRNLYEQYF
CDR3nt: TGTGCCAGCAGTGACTGGAGGAACCTTTACGAGCAGTACTTC

abundance: -
j_gene: TRBJ1-1
v_gene: TRBV19
d_gene: -
CDR3aa: CTSSIRGLNGLNTEAFF
CDR3nt: TGTACCAGTAGTATTAGGGGACTCAATGGCCTTAACACTGAAGCTTTCTTT

abundance: once
j_gene: TRBJ1-1
v_gene: TRBV7-9
d_gene: -
CDR3aa: CASRHRDKAEAFF
CDR3nt: TGTGCCAGCAGACATCGGGACAAAGCTGAAGCTTTCTTT

abundance: -
j_gene: TRBJ2-5
v_gene: TRBV7-3
d_gene: TRBD1
CDR3aa: CASSRDREETQYF
CDR3nt: TGTGCCAGCAGCAGAGACAGGGAAGAGACCCAGTACTTC

abundance: few
j_gene: TRBJ1-1
v_gene: TRBV7-9
d_gene: -
CDR3aa: CASSYGGGTEAFF
CDR3nt: TGTGCCAGCAGTTACGGGGGGGGCACTGAAGCTTTCTTT

abundance: -
j_gene: TRBJ2-1
v_gene: TRBV7-9
d_gene: -
CDR3aa: CASKPTVNNEQFF
CDR3nt: TGTGCCAGCAAGCCCACAGTAAACAATGAGCAGTTCTTC

abundance: once
j_gene: TRBJ1-1
v_gene: TRBV10-3
d_gene: -
CDR3aa: CAISESFLRDDPEAFF
CDR3nt: TGTGCCATCAGTGAGTCCTTCCTGAGGGATGACCCTGAAGCTTTCTTT

abundance: -
j_gene: TRBJ2-7
v_gene: TRBV7-2
d_gene: TRBD1
CDR3aa: CASSLGGGAYEQYF
CDR3nt: TGTGCCAGCAGCTTAGGAGGGGGCGCCTACGAGCAGTACTTC

abundance: -
j_gene: TRBJ2-6
v_gene: TRBV10-1
d_gene: TRBD1
CDR3aa: CASSGPRDRFSGANGLTF
CDR3nt: TGCGCCAGCAGTGGACCTAGGGACAGATTCTCTGGGGCCAACGGCCTGACTTTC

abundance: few
j_gene: TRBJ2-1
v_gene: TRBV7-3
d_gene: TRBD2
CDR3aa: CASSLAGDSYNEQFF
CDR3nt: TGTGCCAGCAGCCTAGCGGGGGACTCCTACAATGAGCAGTTCTTC

abundance: few
j_gene: TRBJ1-5
v_gene: TRBV7-9
d_gene: -
CDR3aa: CASSLGPGRGRRLNQPQHF
CDR3nt: TGTGCCAGCAGCTTAGGACCTGGGAGGGGACGAAGGCTCAATCAGCCCCAGCATTTT

abundance: -
j_gene: TRBJ2-3
v_gene: TRBV5-1
d_gene: TRBD1
CDR3aa: CASSLPGTGSTDTQYF
CDR3nt: TGCGCCAGCAGCCTACCCGGGACAGGGAGCACAGATACGCAGTATTTT

abundance: -
j_gene: TRBJ2-2
v_gene: TRBV11-2
d_gene: TRBD1
CDR3aa: CASSLWTGGTGELFF
CDR3nt: TGTGCCAGCAGCTTGTGGACAGGCGGTACCGGGGAGCTGTTTTTT

abundance: -
j_gene: TRBJ2-7
v_gene: TRBV2
d_gene: TRBD2
CDR3aa: CASTSGLAALYEQYF
CDR3nt: TGTGCCAGCACCTCGGGACTAGCCGCCCTCTACGAGCAGTACTTC

abundance: -
j_gene: TRBJ2-7
v_gene: TRBV11-2
d_gene: -
CDR3aa: CASSTRGTSFQQYF
CDR3nt: TGTGCCAGCAGCACGCGGGGAACTAGTTTCCAGCAGTACTTC

abundance: -
j_gene: TRBJ1-6
v_gene: TRBV7-8
d_gene: TRBD1
CDR3aa: CASSTRTGGSSYNSPLHF
CDR3nt: TGTGCCAGCAGCACTAGGACAGGGGGTAGCTCCTATAATTCACCCCTCCACTTT

abundance: -
j_gene: TRBJ2-7
v_gene: TRBV6-1
d_gene: -
CDR3aa: CASNVGGSYEQYF
CDR3nt: TGTGCCAGCAATGTCGGTGGGAGCTACGAGCAGTACTTC

abundance: -
j_gene: TRBJ2-3
v_gene: TRBV18
d_gene: -
CDR3aa: CASSSPSTQYF
CDR3nt: TGTGCCAGCTCCTCCCCGAGTACGCAGTATTTT

abundance: -
j_gene: TRBJ2-1
v_gene: TRBV7-9
d_gene: TRBD2
CDR3aa: CASSLRPSGIDNEQFF
CDR3nt: TGTGCCAGCAGCTTAAGGCCTAGCGGGATAGACAATGAGCAGTTCTTC

abundance: once
j_gene: TRBJ1-5
v_gene: TRBV19
d_gene: -
CDR3aa: CASTDGRRNQPQHF
CDR3nt: TGTGCCAGTACCGATGGGAGGAGGAATCAGCCCCAGCATTTT

abundance: -
j_gene: TRBJ2-5
v_gene: TRBV5-1
d_gene: -
CDR3aa: CASSLSGDDRTQYF
CDR3nt: TGCGCCAGCAGCTTGTCAGGGGATGATCGGACCCAGTACTTC

abundance: -
j_gene: TRBJ1-2
v_gene: TRBV21-1
d_gene: -
CDR3aa: CASSKNCGTGPPEYGYTF
CDR3nt: TGTGCCAGCAGCAAAAATTGCGGGACAGGGCCCCCGGAGTATGGCTACACCTTC

abundance: -
j_gene: TRBJ1-1
v_gene: TRBV19
d_gene: -
CDR3aa: CASRQGVKQGEAFF
CDR3nt: TGTGCCAGCAGACAAGGGGTAAAACAGGGCGAAGCTTTCTTT

abundance: -
j_gene: TRBJ2-1
v_gene: TRBV5-6
d_gene: TRBD2
CDR3aa: CASSADSGRSYNEQFF
CDR3nt: TGTGCCAGCAGCGCAGATAGCGGGAGGTCATACAATGAGCAGTTCTTC

abundance: -
j_gene: TRBJ1-5
v_gene: TRBV5-3
d_gene: -
CDR3aa: CARRSGNQPQHF
CDR3nt: TGTGCCAGAAGGTCAGGGAATCAGCCCCAGCATTTT

abundance: -
j_gene: TRBJ2-5
v_gene: TRBV29-1
d_gene: TRBD2
CDR3aa: CSVDGLAGGGLQETQYF
CDR3nt: TGCAGCGTGGATGGACTAGCGGGAGGCGGATTACAAGAGACCCAGTACTTC

abundance: -
j_gene: TRBJ2-7
v_gene: TRBV28
d_gene: TRBD1
CDR3aa: CASSNRDRGRYEQYF
CDR3nt: TGTGCCAGCAGTAACCGGGACAGGGGGCGATACGAGCAGTACTTC

abundance: -
j_gene: TRBJ2-1
v_gene: TRBV18
d_gene: TRBD2
CDR3aa: CASSPGLANYNEQFF
CDR3nt: TGTGCCAGCTCACCGGGACTAGCGAATTACAATGAGCAGTTCTTC

abundance: -
j_gene: TRBJ2-1
v_gene: TRBV27
d_gene: -
CDR3aa: CASSFGTRGSNEQFF
CDR3nt: TGTGCCAGCAGTTTTGGGACCCGGGGGTCCAATGAGCAGTTCTTC

abundance: -
j_gene: TRBJ2-5
v_gene: TRBV7-3
d_gene: TRBD2
CDR3aa: CASSPQGGETQYF
CDR3nt: TGTGCCAGCAGCCCCCAGGGAGGGGAGACCCAGTACTTC

abundance: -
j_gene: TRBJ1-1
v_gene: TRBV5-4
d_gene: -
CDR3aa: CASSPQGWTEAFF
CDR3nt: TGTGCCAGCAGCCCGCAGGGCTGGACTGAAGCTTTCTTT

abundance: few
j_gene: TRBJ1-2
v_gene: TRBV6-5
d_gene: TRBD1
CDR3aa: CASSQGANYGYTF
CDR3nt: TGTGCCAGCAGTCAGGGGGCCAACTATGGCTACACCTTC